This T cell receptor beta chain derives from a study of memory CD4+ T cells and cytomegalovirus serostatus. Study-wide points: 67 of 164 known CMV-associated TCRbeta sequences appeared in CD4+ memory.

The sort gate was single viable CD3+CD4+CD8-CD45RO+ cells for memory CD4+ T cells. Concerning this clone: Its antigen is unidentified.

Authors' processing steps: After removing out-of-frame reads, under 2.5 million distinct TCRbeta sequences remained. The table came from immunoSEQ multiplex PCR; TCRdb's copy has only in-frame clones and leaves some out. For V, J and clone size, that table is used; D and trimming come from the DNA. The table records around 30,000 clones, about 75% of them present only once. The CDR3 covers 14 residues. The germline V and J ends were trimmed by 5 bases and 3 bases, with 14 bases remaining between them. Germline V gene lookup returns CDR1 MDHEN and CDR2 SYDVKM. The chain has TRBV28 and TRBJ2-7; a possible D gene is TRBD2 (6 bases). Material: memory CD4+ T cells from blood. The source of this sequence is an adult in good health and CMV-seronegative. Some clones in this sample may be carry-over from other donors' samples. As DNA, the CDR3 is TGTGCCAGCAGTAGAGAGGCGGGAAACTACGAGCAGTACTTC. Its protein is CASSREAGNYEQYF.